One and the same sample provided the 16 T cell receptor beta chains below, sequenced in a study of Tregs in tolerant kidney transplant recipients. TCRdb keeps only in-frame clones here, not all; method: immunoSEQ multiplex PCR. The sample table sets out approximately 30,000 clones. The source was CD8+ T cells from blood, collected before the transplant. Every receptor here comes from a human donor who received a combined kidney and bone marrow transplant.

In regard to this clone: The read falls 3 residues short of the CDR3 end, and the missing part is taken from the germline J gene. The chain couples TRBV11-1 to TRBJ2-7, with D possibly matching TRBD1 (6 bases). The CDR3 length is 13 residues. V gave up 1 base and J gave up 3 bases, with 7 bases separating them. The germline CDR1 and CDR2 sequences are SGHAT and FQDESV (reference sequence). CDR3 sequence reads: CASSLGRGYEQYF. CDR3 DNA, as far as it was read: TGTGCCAGCAGCTTAGGCAGGGGCTACGAG.

With regard to this clone: The CDR3 is cut off 3 residues early in the read; its end comes from the germline J gene. The rearrangement links TRBV20-1 to TRBJ2-7; no firm D call. CDR3 size: 13 residues. The V and J ends lost 3 bases and 0 bases respectively, with 9 bases between them. The germline CDR1 and CDR2 sequences are DFQATT and SNEGSKA (reference sequence). Incomplete CDR3 DNA: TGCAGTGCTAGGCAGTACCTCTCCTACGAG. It translates to CSARQYLSYE. The whole CDR3 protein reads CSARQYLSYEQYF.

About this clone itself: The read ends 3 residues shy of where the CDR3 ends; the end is completed using the germline J gene. V is TRBV2 and J is TRBJ2-7, with 9 bases aligning to TRBD1. This CDR3 region has 16 residues. Trimming at V came to 3 bases and at J to 4 bases, leaving 10 bases not matched to a gene. In germline, CDR1 is SNHLY, CDR2 FYNNEI. The covered CDR3 bases are TGTGCCAGCAGTGAGGGTCCACCGGGACAGGGATACGAG. Amino acid sequence: CASSEGPPGQGYE. The full CDR3 reads CASSEGPPGQGYEQYF.

About this clone: The CDR3 is cut off 3 residues early in the read; its end comes from the germline J gene. The chain recombines TRBV6-1 with TRBJ2-7; unclear D gene. Trimming removed 1 base at V and 0 bases at J, with 7 bases between. Germline V CDR1 and CDR2: MNHNS, SASEGT. The CDR3 has 14 amino acids. This chain's CDR3 is CASSEVGGSYEQYF. The CDR3 bases that were read are TGTGCCAGCAGTGAAGTCGGCGGCTCCTACGAG.

Turning to this clone: The read terminates 3 residues before the CDR3 end, so the remaining end is supplied by the germline J gene. The V call is TRBV19, the J call TRBJ1-4; possible D gene TRBD1, 5 bases. The CDR3 loop spans 15 amino acids. CDR1 and CDR2 from the germline V gene are LNHDA and SQIVND (reference sequence). Trimming left V 7 bases short and J 0 bases short, with 12 bases between. The sequenced part of the CDR3 DNA is TGTGCCAGTAAACTGGGGGGAACAACTAATGAAAAA. As protein: CASKLGGTTNEK. The full-length CDR3 reads as CASKLGGTTNEKLFF. Full variable domain (remainder filled in from reference TRBV19 and TRBJ1-4): DGGITQSPKYLFRKEGQNVTLSCEQNLNHDAMYWYRQDPGQGLRLIYYSQIVNDFQKGDIAEGYSVSREKKESFPLTVTSAQKNPTAFYLCASKLGGTTNEKLFFGSGTQLSVL.

With regard to this clone: Read data end 3 residues before the CDR3 end; the end is taken from the germline J gene. The rearrangement links TRBV28 to TRBJ1-1, with 8 bases aligning to TRBD1. CDR1 is MDHEN, CDR2 SYDVKM, per germline. The CDR3 covers 17 residues. The trim removed 5 bases at V and 0 bases at J, leaving 11 bases unmatched. This chain's CDR3 is CASSQPGQVMMNTEAFF. The DNA read from the CDR3 is TGTGCCAGCAGTCAGCCGGGACAGGTGATGATGAACACTGAA.

A word on this clone: The CDR3 end lies 3 residues beyond the end of the read and is filled in from the germline J gene. The chain recombines TRBV20-1 with TRBJ2-5, with D possibly TRBD1 on 8 matching bases. V was pared by 3 bases and J by 7 bases, with 15 bases between. Germline CDR1 is DFQATT and CDR2 is SNEGSKA (reference sequence). The CDR3 is 13 residues long. CDR3 amino acids: CSARTGEGGTQYF. CDR3 DNA, as far as it was read: TGCAGTGCTAGGACAGGGGAGGGTGGGACC.

Regarding this clone: The CDR3 end is not reached by the read, which stops 3 residues before it; the germline J gene fills it in. J is TRBJ1-5 and V is TRBV19; 7 bases are shared with TRBD1. After removal of 3 bases from V and 4 bases from J, the junction contained 6 bases not matched to a gene. The CDR3 contains 15 residues. Germline V lookup: CDR1 LNHDA, CDR2 SQIVND (reference sequence). The covered CDR3 bases are TGTGCCAGTAGTATTAAGGGACAGAAAAATCAGCCC. Residues: CASSIKGQKNQP. The whole CDR3 sequence reads CASSIKGQKNQPQHF.

A note on this clone: The read terminates 3 residues before the CDR3 end, so the remaining end is supplied by the germline J gene. The V and J genes are TRBV6-2 or TRBV6-3 and TRBJ2-3, with TRBD1 as a possible D gene (6 bases). Trimming removed 7 bases from V and 3 bases from J, with 23 bases in between. This CDR3 spans 17 amino acids. Germline V gene lookup returns CDR1 MNHEY and CDR2 SVGEGT. The CDR3 here is CASTQFPGQGRTDTQYF. The sequenced part of the CDR3 DNA is TGTGCCAGCACCCAATTCCCGGGACAAGGTCGTACAGATACG.

Turning to this clone: The read gets to within 3 residues of the CDR3 end, and the germline J gene fills in the rest. V and J are TRBV29-1 and TRBJ2-5; 9 positions agree with TRBD1. Looked up from germline, CDR1 is SQVTM and CDR2 is ANQGSEA. The junction had 8 bases not matched to a gene; V was cut back by 3 bases and J by 3 bases. This CDR3 has 15 residues. CDR3: CSVDGVRDREETQYF. The part of the CDR3 DNA that was read is TGCAGCGTTGACGGGGTCCGGGACAGGGAAGAGACC.

Note on this clone: The read ends 3 residues before the CDR3 terminus; that terminus is restored from the germline J gene. The J gene is TRBJ1-5, the V gene TRBV7-6; D is ambiguous. Trimming cost V 1 base and J 3 bases, with 13 bases left between them. CDR1 is SGHVS and CDR2 is FNYEAQ in the germline V gene. The CDR3 has 16 amino acids. This CDR3 is CASSLERGEINQPQHF. The DNA read from the CDR3 is TGTGCCAGCAGCTTAGAAAGAGGTGAGATCAATCAGCCC. The full variable domain, completed using reference TRBV7-6 and TRBJ1-5, is GAGVSQSPRYKVTKRGQDVALRCDPISGHVSLYWYRQALGQGPEFLTYFNYEAQQDKSGLPNDRFSAERPEGSISTLTIQRTEQRDSAMYRCASSLERGEINQPQHFGDGTRLSIL.

About this clone itself: Read data end 3 residues before the CDR3 end; the end is taken from the germline J gene. The chain joins TRBV7-3 to TRBJ2-2; TRBD1 aligns across 9 bases. Germline trimming cut 4 bases from V and 3 bases from J; bases unmatched to any gene: 3. The CDR3 loop spans 15 amino acids. From germline, CDR1 is SGHTA and CDR2 FQGTGA. The CDR3 spells CASSSTGGYTGELFF. The CDR3 DNA, read in part, is TGTGCCAGCAGCTCAACAGGGGGCTACACCGGGGAG. Variable domain in full (rest from reference TRBV7-3 and TRBJ2-2): GAGVSQTPSNKVTEKGKYVELRCDPISGHTALYWYRQSLGQGPEFLIYFQGTGAADDSGLPNDRFFAVRPEGSVSTLKIQRTERGDSAVYLCASSSTGGYTGELFFGEGSRLTVL.

In regard to this clone: The CDR3 is cut off 3 residues early in the read; its end comes from the germline J gene. The V and J genes are TRBV29-1 and TRBJ2-5; 14 bases match TRBD2. Trimming took 4 bases from V and 3 from J; bases not matched to a gene: 7. The V gene's germline CDR1 is SQVTM and CDR2 ANQGSEA. This CDR3 comprises 16 residues. CDR3 loop: CSVGFGGLAGEETQYF. The sequenced part of the CDR3 DNA is TGCAGCGTTGGGTTCGGGGGACTAGCGGGAGAAGAGACC.

In the case of this clone: The read gets to within 3 residues of the CDR3 end, and the germline J gene fills in the rest. The chain carries TRBV19 and TRBJ1-1, with D maybe TRBD1 (6 bases). V lost 8 bases and J 1 base, leaving 14 bases between the germline ends. The germline V gene encodes CDR1 LNHDA and CDR2 SQIVND (reference sequence). The CDR3 covers 14 residues. CDR3 residues: CASSRGGGNTEAFF. The CDR3 bases that were read are TGTGCCAGTTCAAGGGGGGGAGGGAACACTGAA. Combining the CDR3 with reference TRBV19 and TRBJ1-1 gives the whole variable domain DGGITQSPKYLFRKEGQNVTLSCEQNLNHDAMYWYRQDPGQGLRLIYYSQIVNDFQKGDIAEGYSVSREKKESFPLTVTSAQKNPTAFYLCASSRGGGNTEAFFGQGTRLTVV.

With regard to this clone: The read gets to within 3 residues of the CDR3 end, and the germline J gene fills in the rest. The rearrangement links TRBV10-3 to TRBJ2-1; 7 bases are shared with TRBD1. With V trimmed by 6 bases and J by 3 bases, 5 bases remained unmatched. The CDR3 spans 14 residues. Germline V gene sequence: CDR1 ENHRY, CDR2 SYGVKD. CDR3 DNA (partial): TGTGCCATCAGGGAAGACAGGGACTACAATGAG. Its protein is CAIREDRDYNE. The full CDR3 protein is CAIREDRDYNEQFF.

Remarks on this clone: The read ends 3 residues early relative to the CDR3; the germline J gene fills the gap. The chain joins TRBV5-1 to TRBJ2-7; D could derive from TRBD1 or TRBD2 (5 bases each). CDR3 length equals 13 residues. Trimming took off 7 bases at V and 3 bases at J, with 14 bases between the two ends. In germline, CDR1 is SGHRS, CDR2 YFSETQ. CDR3 in amino acids: CASGEGPNYEQYF. The sequenced CDR3 bases are TGCGCCAGCGGTGAGGGGCCTAACTACGAG.